Listed below are T cell receptor beta chains from one sample, sequenced in a study of T-cell memory formation after mild COVID-19. TCRdb reprocessed the 5' RACE reads with MiXCR, giving one entry per CDR3 protein. This table holds tens of thousands of distinct CDR3 sequences, more than 10% found once. The sequenced material came from PBMCs or a T cell subset sorted from them (not recorded which). The receptors originated from an adult woman who had mild COVID-19 (a few samples of this study predate the infection). Cell type and time point are not known. Both conserved end residues are part of each CDR3. Each record gives: V gene, clone size, J gene, D gene, CDR3 DNA, CDR3 protein. The D gene is left open where the match is weak. Some rows have no size entry. The others give once, few or many, or a class for an expanded clone.

TRBV25-1	few	TRBJ2-2	NA	TGTGCCAGCAGTGGATACGAGGTGCCGTTGAACACCGGGGAGCTGTTTTTT	CASSGYEVPLNTGELFF
TRBV6-2/TRBV6-3	few	TRBJ2-7	NA	TGTGCCAGCAGTTACCTCGGGCCTTCCTACGAGCAGTACTTC	CASSYLGPSYEQYF
TRBV6-5	few	TRBJ2-3	TRBD1	TGTGCCAGCAGTTACGAGGGGGCAGCCGCAGATACGCAGTATTTT	CASSYEGAAADTQYF
TRBV7-6	few	TRBJ2-3	NA	TGTGCCAGCAGTCTACTGGCGGGTCGACCCACAGATACGCAGTATTTT	CASSLLAGRPTDTQYF
TRBV4-2	NA	TRBJ2-3	TRBD2	TGTGCCAGCAGCCAAAGAAGCGGGAGGGCCACAGATACGCAGTATTTT	CASSQRSGRATDTQYF
TRBV7-9	few	TRBJ2-2	TRBD2	TGTGCCAGCAGCTTAGTCTGGCGGGGGAGCACCGGGGAGCTGTTTTTT	CASSLVWRGSTGELFF
TRBV5-6	few	TRBJ1-2	TRBD1	TGTGCCAGCAGCTCAGTGACAGGGGATGAGAGTGGCTACACCTTC	CASSSVTGDESGYTF
TRBV23-1	NA	TRBJ2-2	NA	TGCGCCAGCAGTCAATCCCCCGGGACACCGAACACCGGGGAGCTGTTTTTT	CASSQSPGTPNTGELFF
TRBV20-1	few	TRBJ2-7	TRBD1	TGCAGTGCTAGAGGCCATGGACAGGGCCCCCAAAGCGAGCAGTACTTC	CSARGHGQGPQSEQYF
TRBV5-1	few	TRBJ1-1	TRBD1	TGCGCCAGCAGCTGGGGACAGGGTATGACTGAAGCTTTCTTT	CASSWGQGMTEAFF
TRBV12-3/TRBV12-4	many	TRBJ2-7	NA	TGTGCCAGCAGTCCGGGACCCTCCTACGAGCAGTACTTC	CASSPGPSYEQYF
TRBV7-9	NA	TRBJ2-7	NA	TGTGCCAGCAGCCGGCTGGCAGGGATAAGCCACGAGCAGTACTTC	CASSRLAGISHEQYF
TRBV19	NA	TRBJ1-1	NA	TGTGCCAGTAGTATGGCCGGTACTGAAGCTTTCTTT	CASSMAGTEAFF
TRBV6-5	few	TRBJ2-1	TRBD2	TGTGCCAGCAGCCCGGGACTAGCGGGAGAGAACTACAATGAGCAGTTCTTC	CASSPGLAGENYNEQFF
TRBV29-1	NA	TRBJ2-2	TRBD1	TGCAGCGTTGTGTGGCAGGGGGCTTGGACCGGGGAGCTGTTTTTT	CSVVWQGAWTGELFF
TRBV20-1	NA	TRBJ2-5	TRBD2	TGCAGTGCTAGAGCGGGAGGGCCTGGGGAGACCCAGTACTTC	CSARAGGPGETQYF
TRBV7-3	few	TRBJ2-7	NA	TGTGCCAGCAGCTTAGGGCCCCCGACAAGCAGCTCCTACGAGCAGTACTTC	CASSLGPPTSSSYEQYF
TRBV7-8	NA	TRBJ2-3	NA	TGTGCCAGCAGCTGGGCGGGGAGGGATACGCAGTATTTT	CASSWAGRDTQYF
TRBV27	NA	TRBJ1-1	TRBD1	TGTGCCAGCAGTACCAACAGGGGAAACACTGAAGCTTTCTTT	CASSTNRGNTEAFF
TRBV12-3/TRBV12-4	few	TRBJ1-5	NA	TGTGCCAGCAGTCACCTGGGGGAGGCATCTCGGCCCTTCGAGCAGCCCCAGCATTTT	CASSHLGEASRPFEQPQHF